Below are 29 T cell receptor beta chains sequenced from a single sample in a study of cytomegalovirus exposure and HLA in healthy donors. Sequencing used immunoSEQ multiplex PCR; TCRdb keeps in-frame clones, though not all of them. Of 100,000 to 150,000 clones in the sample, about 88% were seen once. The sequenced sample consisted of PBMCs. The receptor set was obtained from a woman under 30 in good health and CMV-seronegative.

This chain connects TRBV28 to TRBJ1-2; 8 bases are a match to TRBD1. Germline V lookup: CDR1 MDHEN, CDR2 SYDVKM. The trim removed 6 bases at V and 4 bases at J, leaving 10 bases unmatched. The CDR3 runs 15 residues. CDR3 nucleotide sequence: TGTGCCAGCAGACCCCCCCAGGGGGCTGGCTATGGCTACACCTTC. This codes for CASRPPQGAGYGYTF.

The chain is built from TRBV7-2 and TRBJ2-3, with TRBD2 matching 7 bases. Germline V CDR1 and CDR2: SGHTA, FQGNSA. The CDR3 contains 13 residues. Trimming cost V 7 bases and J 5 bases; bases outside gene matches: 6. The CDR3, as DNA: TGTGCCAGCACCTCGCCGGGGGGAGATACGCAGTATTTT. Amino acid sequence: CASTSPGGDTQYF. Complete variable domain (other parts from reference TRBV7-2 and TRBJ2-3): GAGVSQSPSNKVTEKGKDVELRCDPISGHTALYWYRQSLGQGLEFLIYFQGNSAPDKSGLPSDRFSAERTGGSVSTLTIQRTQQEDSAVYLCASTSPGGDTQYFGPGTRLTVL.

The rearrangement links TRBV4-2 to TRBJ2-4, with TRBD2 identical over 12 bases. Germline-derived CDR1 and CDR2 are LGHNA and YNFKEQ. The ends lost 4 bases at V and 2 bases at J; junction bases unmatched: 6. This CDR3 is built from 17 residues. This chain's CDR3 is CASSLRLAGVPKNIQYF. For the CDR3, the DNA is TGTGCCAGCAGCCTCCGACTAGCGGGGGTTCCCAAAAACATTCAGTACTTC.

The J gene is TRBJ1-2, the V gene TRBV27; 7 bases map to TRBD1. CDR1 is MNHEY, CDR2 SMNVEV, per germline (reference sequence). The CDR3 spans 14 residues. Losses at the gene ends were 5 bases for V and 6 bases for J; bases not matched to a gene: 9. The CDR3 sequence: CASSLSAGTDGYTF. The DNA for the CDR3 is TGTGCCAGCAGTCTGAGCGCCGGGACAGATGGCTACACCTTC.

This rearrangement joins TRBV28 to TRBJ2-7, with D possibly matching TRBD2 (6 bases). The CDR3 is made up of 16 amino acids. Trimming shortened V by 6 bases and J by 3 bases, and 21 bases separated the two germline ends. Germline V lookup: CDR1 MDHEN, CDR2 SYDVKM. The CDR3 spells CASSGFGTRGFYEQYV. CDR3 DNA: TGTGCCAGCAGCGGCTTCGGGACTCGAGGTTTCTACGAGCAGTACGTC.

The chain has TRBV6-5 and TRBJ2-7, with unresolved D. CDR1 is MNHEY and CDR2 is SVGAGI in the germline V gene. Trimming took off 6 bases at V and 9 bases at J, with 21 bases between the two ends. The CDR3 contains 14 residues. CDR3 region: CASSQLNTAVGQYF. CDR3 bases: TGTGCCAGCAGCCAGCTTAACACAGCAGTAGGGCAGTACTTC.

V gene TRBV4-3 combines with J gene TRBJ1-5; 7 positions match TRBD1. In germline, CDR1 is LGHNA, CDR2 YSLEER. The V gene end was trimmed by 3 bases and the J gene end by 4 bases; junction bases not matched to a gene: 3. The CDR3 extends over 14 amino acids. CDR3 loop: CASSQQQGNQPQHF. DNA of the CDR3: TGCGCCAGCAGCCAGCAACAGGGGAATCAGCCCCAGCATTTT.

The gene calls are TRBV28 and TRBJ2-1; TRBD1 aligns across 8 bases. Germline CDR1 reads MDHEN; CDR2 reads SYDVKM. J gave up 4 bases and V 5 bases, and 10 bases lay outside the gene matches. The CDR3 is 16 residues long. CDR3: CASSEGQGTGYNEQFF. The DNA of the CDR3 is TGTGCCAGCAGTGAAGGACAGGGCACGGGGTACAATGAGCAGTTCTTC.

J is TRBJ2-1 and V is TRBV11-3, with a tentative D call TRBD2 (5 bases). The CDR3 runs to 13 residues. Germline values: CDR1 SGHNT, CDR2 YENEEA. With 5 bases removed from V and 4 bases from J, the gap between germline ends came to 9 bases. CDR3 sequence: CASSVGLYNEQFF. In DNA, the CDR3 is TGTGCCAGCAGCGTCGGACTTTACAATGAGCAGTTCTTC.

The genes are TRBV28 and TRBJ2-7; 10 bases are shared with TRBD2. Germline CDR1 MDHEN, CDR2 SYDVKM. The CDR3 totals 14 residues. The junction had 7 bases not matched to a gene; V was cut back by 6 bases and J by 5 bases. The chain's CDR3 is CASSLGGTSDEQYF. DNA for the CDR3: TGTGCCAGCAGCCTGGGGGGGACTAGCGACGAGCAGTACTTC. Using reference TRBV28 and TRBJ2-7 for the parts outside the CDR3, the full variable domain is DVKVTQSSRYLVKRTGEKVFLECVQDMDHENMFWYRQDPGLGLRLIYFSYDVKMKEKGDIPEGYSVSREKKERFSLILESASTNQTSMYLCASSLGGTSDEQYFGPGTRLTVT.

CDR3 loop: CATGGFSYEQYF. CDR3 bases: TGTGCCACAGGGGGCTTCTCCTACGAGCAGTACTTC. The chain carries TRBV28 and TRBJ2-7; 8 nucleotides match TRBD1. Looked up from germline, CDR1 is MDHEN and CDR2 is SYDVKM. The CDR3 sequence is 12 residues long. Trimming took 10 bases from V and 0 from J; bases not matched to a gene: 2.

The rearrangement joins TRBV6-7 to TRBJ2-1, with 9 bases lining up with TRBD2. TRBV6-7 is assigned to the ORF class and has an uncertain function. V was pared by 9 bases and J by 8 bases, with 17 bases of the junction left unmatched. The length of the CDR3 is 16 residues. CDR3 region: CARTGVAGVLSYEQFF. The DNA for the CDR3 is TGTGCCAGGACGGGGGTAGCGGGAGTTTTGTCCTATGAGCAGTTCTTC.

This sequence joins TRBV4-1 and TRBJ2-3; D possibly corresponds to TRBD2 (5 bases). Germline V CDR1 and CDR2: MGHRA, YSYEKL. This CDR3 has 14 residues. The ends were cut back, 7 bases at V and 4 bases at J, with 15 bases in the middle. CDR3 loop: CASTLDRGADTQYF. CDR3 bases: TGCGCCAGCACCCTAGACCGGGGAGCAGATACGCAGTATTTT.

The chain has TRBV4-3 and TRBJ2-5, with a tentative D call TRBD1 (5 bases). The CDR3 totals 17 residues. Germline loops: CDR1 LGHNA, CDR2 YSLEER. V was pared by 3 bases and J by 2 bases, with 19 bases between. Here the CDR3 reads CASSHRTDTSNQETQYF. The CDR3 DNA follows: TGCGCCAGCAGCCACAGAACGGACACATCTAATCAAGAGACCCAGTACTTC.

Only a few counts were recorded for this clone. The genes are TRBV5-5 and TRBJ2-7; D possibly corresponds to TRBD2 (6 bases). Germline CDR1 reads SGHKS; CDR2 reads YYEKEE (reference sequence). Trimming left V 4 bases short and J 6 bases short, with 14 bases between. This CDR3 is 13 amino acids long. Here the CDR3 reads CASSMGLTVEQYF. CDR3 in DNA: TGTGCCAGCAGCATGGGACTGACGGTCGAGCAGTACTTC.

The chain carries TRBV4-2 and TRBJ2-2; maybe TRBD1 (6 bases). Germline V gene lookup returns CDR1 LGHNA and CDR2 YNFKEQ. V was cut by 0 bases and J by 4 bases, with 12 bases left in between. The CDR3 has 16 amino acids. Here the CDR3 reads CASSQDNTGSTGELFF. CDR3 DNA sequence: TGTGCCAGCAGCCAAGACAATACAGGGAGCACCGGGGAGCTGTTTTTT.

The V gene is TRBV10-3, the J gene TRBJ1-2, with D tentatively TRBD1 (5 bases). There are 14 residues in the CDR3. V was pared by 5 bases and J by 3 bases, with 13 bases between. Germline V lookup: CDR1 ENHRY, CDR2 SYGVKD. DNA of the CDR3: TGTGCCATCAGTCTTGGAGGGACCGACTATGGCTACACCTTC. This encodes CAISLGGTDYGYTF.

The chain carries TRBV28 and TRBJ1-3; the match to TRBD1 covers 8 bases. Germline V gives CDR1 MDHEN, CDR2 SYDVKM. V dropped 5 bases and J dropped 4; count of bases not matched to a gene: 7. The CDR3 consists of 15 residues. The CDR3 is CASSAQGTGGNTIYF. As DNA, the CDR3 is TGTGCCAGCAGTGCGCAGGGGACAGGAGGAAACACCATATATTTT. The entire variable domain, with the rest obtained from reference TRBV28 and TRBJ1-3, is as follows: DVKVTQSSRYLVKRTGEKVFLECVQDMDHENMFWYRQDPGLGLRLIYFSYDVKMKEKGDIPEGYSVSREKKERFSLILESASTNQTSMYLCASSAQGTGGNTIYFGEGSWLTVV.

V and J are TRBV5-1 and TRBJ2-3, with D perhaps matching TRBD2 (6 bases). This CDR3 contains 14 residues. The germline V gene has CDR1 SGHRS and CDR2 YFSETQ. V was pared by 5 bases and J by 0 bases, with 10 bases between. CDR3 DNA: TGCGCCAGCAGGCTAGCGATTAGCACAGATACGCAGTATTTT. Translation gives CASRLAISTDTQYF.

The chain recombines TRBV27 with TRBJ1-5, with D possibly matching TRBD1 (5 bases). The V gene lost 8 bases and the J gene lost 6 bases, with 17 bases spanning the gap. CDR3 length equals 14 residues. Germline V CDR1 and CDR2: MNHEY, SMNVEV (reference sequence). The DNA of the CDR3 is TGTGCCAGCTCGATTGACAGACTTTCTCAGCCCCAGCATTTT. It codes for CASSIDRLSQPQHF.

The V and J genes are TRBV4-3 and TRBJ2-2, with TRBD2 matching 7 bases. Trimming at V came to 4 bases and at J to 4 bases, leaving 3 bases not matched to a gene. The germline V gene encodes CDR1 LGHNA and CDR2 YSLEER. The CDR3 is 14 residues long. The CDR3 here is CASSPQRGTGELFF. In DNA form, the CDR3 reads TGCGCCAGCAGCCCCCAGCGGGGCACCGGGGAGCTGTTTTTT.

V and J are TRBV2 and TRBJ2-2; the match to TRBD2 covers 8 bases. The junction had 8 bases not matched to a gene; V was cut back by 7 bases and J by 4 bases. Per the germline V gene, CDR1 is SNHLY and CDR2 is FYNNEI. The CDR3 covers 15 residues. In DNA form, the CDR3 reads TGTGCCAGCACGGGCGGGGGGCCGGTCACCGGGGAGCTGTTTTTT. Translation gives CASTGGGPVTGELFF.

The chain uses TRBV9 and TRBJ2-1, with TRBD2 as a possible D gene (5 bases). V was trimmed by 3 bases and J by 6 bases, leaving 7 bases between them. Germline loops: CDR1 SGDLS, CDR2 YYNGEE. This CDR3 is built from 12 residues. CDR3 region: CASSAAANEQFF. The CDR3 bases are TGTGCCAGCAGCGCAGCGGCCAATGAGCAGTTCTTC.

The V gene is TRBV5-1, the J gene TRBJ2-1, with D perhaps TRBD1 (6 bases). The germline V and J ends were trimmed by 2 bases and 5 bases, with 26 bases remaining between them. CDR3 length: 19 amino acids. Germline V gene lookup returns CDR1 SGHRS and CDR2 YFSETQ. The CDR3 here is CASSLLTGKSRGLHNEQFF. The DNA for the CDR3 is TGCGCCAGCAGCTTACTAACAGGGAAATCACGCGGGTTGCACAATGAGCAGTTCTTC. The full variable domain, with the rest looked up from reference TRBV5-1 and TRBJ2-1, is KAGVTQTPRYLIKTRGQQVTLSCSPISGHRSVSWYQQTPGQGLQFLFEYFSETQRNKGNFPGRFSGRQFSNSRSEMNVSTLELGDSALYLCASSLLTGKSRGLHNEQFFGPGTRLTVL.

V gene TRBV2 combines with J gene TRBJ1-1; 10 positions agree with TRBD1. Trimming took 10 bases from V and 5 from J; bases not matched to a gene: 4. The CDR3 length is 12 residues. Germline V lookup: CDR1 SNHLY, CDR2 FYNNEI. This CDR3 is CAIGQGETEAFF. CDR3 DNA sequence: TGTGCCATTGGACAGGGGGAGACTGAAGCTTTCTTT.

The chain links TRBV4-1 to TRBJ1-5, with 8 bases lining up with TRBD1. This CDR3 region has 20 residues. V dropped 0 bases and J dropped 3; count of bases not matched to a gene: 16. CDR1 is MGHRA and CDR2 is YSYEKL in the germline V gene. The CDR3 coding sequence is TGCGCCAGCAGCCAAGATGGGCCATCGACCCAGGGGGCCCACAATCAGCCCCAGCATTTT. Translation gives CASSQDGPSTQGAHNQPQHF.

The chain couples TRBV5-1 to TRBJ2-1; possibly TRBD2 for D (5 bases). Germline V lookup: CDR1 SGHRS, CDR2 YFSETQ. CDR3 length: 16 residues. Trimming pared 4 bases from V and 8 bases from J, leaving 22 bases between. The DNA for the CDR3 is TGCGCCAGCAGCGTAGGGAACGGCAAATGGGGAGATGAGCAGTTCTTC. This codes for CASSVGNGKWGDEQFF. The whole variable domain, remainder taken from reference TRBV5-1 and TRBJ2-1, is KAGVTQTPRYLIKTRGQQVTLSCSPISGHRSVSWYQQTPGQGLQFLFEYFSETQRNKGNFPGRFSGRQFSNSRSEMNVSTLELGDSALYLCASSVGNGKWGDEQFFGPGTRLTVL.

This clone was observed a single time. This chain uses TRBV6-5 with TRBJ1-5; no definite D call. Germline V lookup: CDR1 MNHEY, CDR2 SVGAGI. Between the trimmed V and J ends, which lost 6 bases and 9 bases, there was a span of 12 bases. The CDR3 has 12 amino acids. CDR3 residues: CASRPPEGPQHF. CDR3 DNA: TGTGCCAGCAGACCGCCGGAGGGGCCCCAGCATTTT.

J is TRBJ1-4 and V is TRBV5-6; the D is unclear. The CDR3 is 15 amino acids. CDR1 is SGHDT, CDR2 YYEEEE, per germline. Trimming took 4 bases from V and 8 from J, leaving 18 bases between them. CDR3 in amino acids: CASSPPRGIGEKLFF. The CDR3 DNA is TGTGCCAGCAGCCCTCCCCGGGGAATAGGGGAAAAACTGTTTTTT.